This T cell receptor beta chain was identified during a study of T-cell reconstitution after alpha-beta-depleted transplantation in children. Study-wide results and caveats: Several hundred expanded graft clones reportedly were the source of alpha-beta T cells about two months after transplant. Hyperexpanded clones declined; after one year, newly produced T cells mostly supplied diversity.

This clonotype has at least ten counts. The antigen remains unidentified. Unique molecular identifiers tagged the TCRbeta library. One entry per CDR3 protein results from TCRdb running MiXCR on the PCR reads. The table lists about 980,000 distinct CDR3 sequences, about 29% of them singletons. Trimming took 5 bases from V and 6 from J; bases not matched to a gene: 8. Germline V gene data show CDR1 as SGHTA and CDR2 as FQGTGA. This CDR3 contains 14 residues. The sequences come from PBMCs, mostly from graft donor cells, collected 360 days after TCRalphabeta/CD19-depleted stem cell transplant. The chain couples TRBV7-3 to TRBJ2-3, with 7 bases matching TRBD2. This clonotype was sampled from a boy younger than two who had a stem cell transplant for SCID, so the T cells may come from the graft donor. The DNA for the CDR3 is TGTGCCAGCAGCCAGGGACTATCTCCCGATACGCAGTATTTT. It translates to CASSQGLSPDTQYF.